Below are 3 T cell receptor beta chains sequenced from a single sample in a study of blood T cells in healthy people across ages. A second PCR, run for about 7 to 11 cycles, used a sample-barcoded 5' primer plus a J-beta primer mix. TCRdb redid the calling of the 5' RACE reads with MiXCR, one entry per CDR3 protein. The repertoire has approximately 580,000 distinct CDR3 sequences, nearly 25% of them found once; the top ten carry just over 8.5%. These same data were also listed under a study on T cells of mothers and their children.

The sample taken for sequencing was blood. All receptors derive from a boy aged 10-17 years in good health.

This clonotype was seen only a few times. This rearrangement joins TRBV20-1 to TRBJ2-1, with D hard to call. Germline CDR1 and CDR2: DFQATT and SNEGSKA (reference sequence). The V gene lost 6 bases and the J gene lost 6 bases, with 15 bases spanning the gap. This CDR3 has 13 amino acids. The CDR3 DNA sequence: TGCAGTGCCAGCCCAAGGTGGGGCAATGAGCAGTTCTTC. Its translation is CSASPRWGNEQFF.

V gene TRBV5-1 combines with J gene TRBJ2-1, with D perhaps matching TRBD1 or TRBD2 (6 bases each). Germline V gene sequence: CDR1 SGHRS, CDR2 YFSETQ. The V end lost 5 bases, the J end lost 6 bases, and 15 bases lay between the germline ends. The length of the CDR3 is 14 residues. Here the CDR3 reads CASSWGAAGNEQFF. Written as DNA, the CDR3 is TGCGCCAGCAGTTGGGGGGCCGCGGGCAATGAGCAGTTCTTC.

This clonotype was found a few times. This sequence joins TRBV9 and TRBJ1-6; D call uncertain. Germline assignment: CDR1 SGDLS and CDR2 YYNGEE. The CDR3 covers 16 residues. V was shortened by 4 bases and J by 0 bases, with 11 bases between the two germline ends. The CDR3 DNA is TGTGCCAGCAGCCCCCACGTCAGCTCCTATAATTCACCCCTCCACTTT. Its protein is CASSPHVSSYNSPLHF. Combining the CDR3 with reference TRBV9 and TRBJ1-6 gives the whole variable domain DSGVTQTPKHLITATGQRVTLRCSPRSGDLSVYWYQQSLDQGLQFLIQYYNGEERAKGNILERFSAQQFPDLHSELNLSSLELGDSALYFCASSPHVSSYNSPLHFGNGTRLTVT.